What follows is one T cell receptor beta chain and its context. There is no known antigen for this receptor. One base away there is no much larger clone; base qualities are not given. CDR1 SEHNR and CDR2 FQNEAQ were looked up in the germline V gene (reference sequence). Clipping removes 0 bases from V and 8 bases from J, with 3 as the unmatched junction base count. Reading from cysteine to phenylalanine, the CDR3 counts 15 amino acids. The entry retains the CDR3 DNA only, 45 bases that are in frame from base 1. Separate from the approximately 670-subject first cohort, the validation cohort of about 110 subjects was the group to which the donors belonged. The sample is drawn from a study of cytomegalovirus exposure and HLA in healthy donors (dated 2017 in TCRdb). Concerning the study at large: According to a later analysis, one platform produced both the roughly 120 validation repertoires and the 670 or so repertoires of the first cohort. The aim of the study was to test whether cataloging public T cell receptors could identify signatures of past pathogen exposure. Along with the roughly 710-subject first cohort, a separate validation cohort of 120 different subjects was used. The study combined high-throughput TCR immunosequencing, statistical association of individual TCRs with disease status, and machine learning to predict cytomegalovirus infection status.

Overall study outcomes, separate from this receptor: It was suggested by the authors that the approach could potentially be generalized to other disease states and immunological phenotypes. Most TCR sequences were seen in very few donors, while some public TCRs were found in many individuals. A total of 150 to 200 TCR beta chains were listed by the study as associated with cytomegalovirus. In vitro tests confirmed that a few of the cytomegalovirus-associated TCR beta chains recognize cytomegalovirus antigens. A later analysis had no HLA typing for the validation cohort, so co-occurrence there was scored across all 120 repertoires. A later analysis found that TCRs clustered in the first cohort also tended to co-occur in the approximately 120 validation repertoires, with 94% of cluster scores above 0. In both the original and validation cohorts, the classifier was reported to diagnose cytomegalovirus status with high specificity and sensitivity.

The method behind the library was the immunoSEQ multiplex PCR assay. Processing in the source paper ran as follows. To diagnose cytomegalovirus status from the catalog of TCR beta chain sequences, a statistical classification framework was built. TCRdb re-hosts the immuneACCESS table, in-frame sequences only. Its copies lack some clones; in the studies checked, an unresolved V gene accounts for under half of them, and the cause for the rest is not known. Clonal size and the V and J genes are those of that table, whereas D and trimming came from the DNA. In this sample the table shows approximately 44,000 clones, about 88% of which occur a single time. Of the sample, approximately 6.4% is held by the ten largest clones.

This chain is built from TRBV7-9 and TRBJ1-4, with 10 middle bases fitting TRBD1. Sequenced material: PBMCs. The clonotype was recovered from a woman in her thirties in good health and CMV-seronegative. CDR3 protein: CASSLAGQGLEKLFF. The DNA sequence is given as TGTGCCAGCAGCTTAGCGGGACAGGGGCTCGAAAAACTGTTTTTT.